This record covers a single T cell receptor (beta chain). Its cognate antigen is unknown. The data belong to a study of cytomegalovirus exposure and HLA in healthy donors. Study observations and caveats: Cytomegalovirus association was assigned to approximately 160 TCR beta chains. An analysis that came later showed most CMV-associated TCR beta chains appearing HLA-restricted. Being indistinguishable, some V segments were excluded, TRBV6-2 and TRBV6-3 among them. TCR association rates varied by HLA locus in a later analysis, with DRB1 highest and HLA-C lowest.

Use of 60 Vbeta and 13 Jbeta primers characterized the PCR. Libraries were prepared by immunoSEQ multiplex PCR; TCRdb keeps only in-frame clonotypes and omits some of them. Of around 150,000 clones listed, 75% are singletons. Germline CDR1 SNHLY, CDR2 FYNNEI. The CDR3 spans 11 residues. Trimming shortened V by 6 bases and J by 6 bases, and 8 bases separated the two germline ends. The V call is TRBV2, the J call TRBJ1-2, with D possibly TRBD1 on 5 matching bases. The sample comprised PBMCs. The sequence was collected from a man younger than 35 in good health and CMV-seropositive. This CDR3 is CASSSTDGYTF. CDR3 nucleotide sequence: TGTGCCAGCAGCTCGACAGATGGCTACACCTTC.